A selection of T cell receptor beta chains follows, all from one sample in a study of blood T cell repertoires in COVID-19. Profiling relied on immunoSEQ multiplex PCR, and the TCRdb table lists in-frame clones only, not all of them. The sample has 30,000 to 40,000 clones, roughly 80% seen once. The sequencing sample was made of peripheral blood. The origin of the receptors is a man between 50 and 59 years old with acute or convalescent COVID-19. Each CDR3 is given with its conserved first and last residue. D genes are given only for firm matches. Clone sizes are given selectively: once, few, many, or a class where the clone is expanded.

>.|TRBJ1-1|.|TRBV14
CASSLNNRYNTEAFF
TGTGCCAGCAGCCTTAACAACAGGTATAACACTGAAGCTTTCTTT
>TRBD1|TRBJ1-2|few|TRBV10-3
CAINPGTGDYGYTF
TGTGCCATCAACCCCGGGACAGGGGACTATGGCTACACCTTC
>TRBD1|TRBJ1-6|.|TRBV27
CASSPTGESSPLHF
TGTGCCAGCAGTCCAACAGGGGAAAGCTCACCCCTCCACTTT
>TRBD2|TRBJ2-5|once|TRBV11-2
CASSLVGGLRETQYF
TGTGCCAGCAGCTTAGTGGGAGGGTTAAGGGAGACCCAGTACTTC
>TRBD2|TRBJ2-2|.|TRBV19
CATSSGGDTGELFF
TGTGCCACGAGCAGCGGGGGCGACACCGGGGAGCTGTTTTTT
>.|TRBJ1-1|few|TRBV5-1
CASSLNTEEAFF
TGCGCCAGCAGCCTCAATACCGAGGAAGCTTTCTTT
>.|TRBJ2-1|few|TRBV5-1
CASSLTLAEQFF
TGCGCCAGCAGCTTGACCCTAGCAGAGCAGTTCTTC
>TRBD2|TRBJ2-3|once|TRBV7-9
CASSPRTGGLTDTQYF
TGTGCCAGCAGCCCTCGAACGGGAGGGTTGACAGATACGCAGTATTTT
>.|TRBJ1-5|.|TRBV19
CASSIGVGNQPQHF
TGTGCCAGTAGTATAGGCGTGGGCAATCAGCCCCAGCATTTT
>TRBD2|TRBJ2-5|.|TRBV6-1
CASSEVYARLAGGQETQYF
TGTGCCAGCAGTGAAGTATACGCGCGACTAGCGGGGGGACAAGAGACCCAGTACTTC
>TRBD1|TRBJ1-6|.|TRBV6-4
CASSDPGQGNSPLHF
TGTGCCAGCAGTGACCCGGGACAGGGTAATTCACCCCTCCACTTT
>TRBD2|TRBJ2-1|.|TRBV3-1/TRBV3-2
CASSQDDSGPLYNEQFF
TGTGCCAGCAGCCAAGATGATAGCGGGCCCTTGTACAATGAGCAGTTCTTC
>.|TRBJ2-6|.|TRBV28
CASSSLQISGANVLTF
TGTGCCAGCAGTAGTCTACAGATCTCTGGGGCCAACGTCCTGACTTTC
>.|TRBJ2-4|.|TRBV2
CASSPLSELAKNIQYF
TGTGCCAGCAGTCCTCTATCTGAGCTAGCCAAAAACATTCAGTACTTC
>TRBD1|TRBJ1-6|.|TRBV28
CASSFTPGGPGSPLHF
TGTGCCAGCAGTTTTACCCCAGGGGGACCTGGGTCACCCCTCCACTTT
>TRBD1|TRBJ1-6|.|TRBV5-1
CASSLSGQGNSPLHF
TGCGCCAGCAGCTTGTCGGGACAGGGCAATTCACCCCTCCACTTT
>.|TRBJ1-1|.|TRBV10-3
CAISEGRLKGTEAFF
TGTGCCATCAGTGAAGGGAGGCTTAAGGGCACTGAAGCTTTCTTT
>TRBD2|TRBJ2-2|.|TRBV28
CASSPSGTSGDNTGELFF
TGTGCCAGCAGTCCCTCCGGGACTAGCGGGGATAACACCGGGGAGCTGTTTTTT
>TRBD1|TRBJ1-6|.|TRBV2
CASRAGTGGNSPLHF
TGTGCCAGCAGAGCCGGGACAGGGGGCAATTCACCCCTCCACTTT
>.|TRBJ2-7|.|TRBV5-1
CASSLEAGQAYEQYF
TGCGCCAGCAGCTTGGAGGCGGGCCAAGCCTACGAGCAGTACTTC
>TRBD1|TRBJ2-7|.|TRBV7-9
CASSLIGQGSEQYF
TGTGCCAGCAGCTTAATCGGACAGGGTAGCGAGCAGTACTTC
>.|TRBJ2-7|once|TRBV5-5
CASSPPVSYEQYF
TGTGCCAGCAGCCCTCCTGTTAGCTACGAGCAGTACTTC
>TRBD2|TRBJ2-1|.|TRBV4-1
CASSPKPLAGGRSYNEQFF
TGCGCCAGCAGCCCTAAGCCTCTAGCGGGGGGGCGCTCCTACAATGAGCAGTTCTTC
>.|TRBJ1-5|.|TRBV4-1
CASSQDRGGSQPQHF
TGCGCCAGCAGCCAAGACAGGGGAGGGAGTCAGCCCCAGCATTTT
>.|TRBJ2-1|once|TRBV10-1
CASSRDSAQNEQFF
TGCGCCAGCAGCCGGGACTCCGCCCAAAATGAGCAGTTCTTC
>TRBD2|TRBJ2-5|.|TRBV4-2
CASSLGTSGGFQETQYF
TGTGCCAGCAGCCTCGGGACTAGCGGGGGGTTCCAAGAGACCCAGTACTTC
>.|TRBJ1-1|.|TRBV19
CASSISAGQTEAFF
TGTGCCAGTAGTATCAGTGCAGGGCAGACTGAAGCTTTCTTT
>TRBD2|TRBJ2-1|.|TRBV9
CASSVELAVNEQFF
TGTGCCAGCAGCGTAGAACTAGCGGTGAATGAGCAGTTCTTC
>.|TRBJ2-2|.|TRBV2
CASRGTQNTGELFF
TGTGCCAGCAGAGGGACACAGAACACCGGGGAGCTGTTTTTT
>TRBD1|TRBJ1-4|medium-sized|TRBV16
CASSYGTGGEKLFF
TGTGCCAGCAGCTACGGGACAGGGGGGGAAAAACTGTTTTTT
>TRBD1|TRBJ1-2|.|TRBV27
CASSPRGQGDRYTF
TGTGCCAGCAGTCCCCGCGGACAGGGCGATCGCTACACCTTC
>TRBD1|TRBJ1-5|few|TRBV5-1
CASSLGDRVDQPQHF
TGCGCCAGCAGCTTGGGGGACAGGGTGGATCAGCCCCAGCATTTT
>.|TRBJ2-6|.|TRBV11-3
CASRHRDTGGCGANVLTF
TGTGCCAGCAGACACCGGGACACCGGAGGATGTGGGGCCAACGTCCTGACTTTC
>.|TRBJ1-2|.|TRBV12-3/TRBV12-4
CASNSGGYGYTF
TGTGCCAGCAATTCAGGAGGCTATGGCTACACCTTC
>TRBD2|TRBJ2-2|.|TRBV7-2
CASSLGLAGGVGELFF
TGTGCCAGCAGCTTAGGACTAGCGGGAGGGGTCGGGGAGCTGTTTTTT
>.|TRBJ2-5|.|TRBV25-1
CASSEYGTEETQYF
TGTGCCAGCAGTGAATATGGGACTGAAGAGACCCAGTACTTC
>.|TRBJ1-4|.|TRBV14
CASSQRGNGVNEKLFF
TGTGCCAGCAGCCAGAGGGGGAACGGAGTTAATGAAAAACTGTTTTTT
>TRBD1|TRBJ2-7|.|TRBV5-1
CASSLTGAGYEQYF
TGCGCCAGCAGCCTGACAGGGGCGGGCTACGAGCAGTACTTC
>.|TRBJ2-2|.|TRBV11-2
CASSYQGQTNTGELFF
TGTGCCAGCAGCTACCAAGGACAGACAAACACCGGGGAGCTGTTTTTT
>.|TRBJ2-7|.|TRBV6-1
CASSEAENNEQYF
TGTGCCAGCAGTGAAGCAGAAAACAACGAGCAGTACTTC
>TRBD2|TRBJ2-5|.|TRBV6-1
CASSELGAGVGETQYF
TGTGCCAGCAGTGAACTAGGAGCGGGGGTCGGAGAGACCCAGTACTTC
>TRBD1|TRBJ1-2|.|TRBV25-1
CASSATGQGYTF
TGTGCCAGCAGTGCGACAGGGCAGGGCTACACCTTC
>TRBD1|TRBJ1-5|.|TRBV2
CASSENRGGQPQHF
TGTGCCAGCAGTGAAAACAGGGGGGGACAGCCCCAGCATTTT
>TRBD2|TRBJ2-3|.|TRBV28
CASRGASGSTDTQYF
TGTGCCAGCAGAGGGGCTAGCGGGAGCACAGATACGCAGTATTTT
>.|TRBJ2-5|.|TRBV2
CASKAAERGRETQYF
TGTGCCAGCAAAGCAGCCGAGAGAGGTAGAGAGACCCAGTACTTC
>.|TRBJ2-3|.|TRBV9
CASSVVSGLTDTQYF
TGTGCCAGCAGCGTAGTGTCGGGACTCACAGATACGCAGTATTTT
>.|TRBJ1-2|.|TRBV2
CASSEGRGAGYTF
TGTGCCAGCAGTGAAGGGCGGGGTGCTGGCTACACCTTC
>.|TRBJ2-1|.|TRBV2
CASSTDRLFHPSGTTYNEQFF
TGTGCCAGCAGTACCGACAGGTTATTTCATCCCAGCGGCACCACTTACAATGAGCAGTTCTTC
>.|TRBJ2-7|.|TRBV4-1
CASSRSGSSYEQYF
TGCGCCAGCAGCCGCTCCGGGAGCTCCTACGAGCAGTACTTC
>TRBD1|TRBJ1-1|.|TRBV14
CASSQVGTGFTEAFF
TGTGCCAGCAGCCAAGTTGGGACAGGATTTACTGAAGCTTTCTTT
>.|TRBJ1-5|.|TRBV6-5
CASHRSEDQPQHF
TGTGCCAGCCACAGGTCCGAGGATCAGCCCCAGCATTTT
>.|TRBJ1-1|few|TRBV5-1
CASRQGQNTEAFF
TGCGCCAGCAGGCAGGGGCAAAACACTGAAGCTTTCTTT
>.|TRBJ1-5|.|TRBV4-1
CASSQLWYQPQHF
TGCGCCAGCAGCCAACTATGGTACCAGCCCCAGCATTTT
>.|TRBJ2-1|.|TRBV7-9
CASSSEGGGPQEQFF
TGTGCCAGCAGCTCGGAAGGGGGAGGGCCCCAGGAGCAGTTCTTC
>.|TRBJ1-5|.|TRBV4-2
CASSPRVATRDTDQPQHF
TGTGCCAGCAGCCCAAGGGTCGCAACCCGGGACACAGATCAGCCCCAGCATTTT
>.|TRBJ2-4|.|TRBV6-1
CASSDLTGASKSRRNIQYF
TGTGCCAGCAGTGACCTCACAGGAGCATCCAAATCGCGGCGGAACATTCAGTACTTC
>TRBD2|TRBJ2-3|.|TRBV5-1
CARRPGLAGEGQYF
TGCGCCAGAAGACCGGGACTAGCGGGGGAAGGGCAGTATTTT
>.|TRBJ1-2|few|TRBV29-1
CSVRGGYGYTF
TGCAGCGTAAGGGGAGGCTATGGCTACACCTTC